The 15 T cell receptor beta chains below were found in one sample sequenced in a study of cytomegalovirus exposure and HLA in healthy donors. PCR amplification relied on 60 Vbeta primers (plus 13 Jbeta primers). Here immunoSEQ multiplex PCR was the method, and the copy in TCRdb shows in-frame clones only, minus some. In the table there are about 190,000 clones, about four fifths of which are singletons. The sample consisted of PBMCs. The receptor source for this set is a man aged 18 to 29 in good health and CMV-seronegative.

This clone appeared a single time. This chain links TRBV19 with TRBJ1-6; D might be TRBD1 (6 bases). The CDR3 spans 16 residues. Trimming took 5 bases from V and 5 from J, leaving 16 bases between them. Looked up from germline, CDR1 is LNHDA and CDR2 is SQIVND (reference sequence). CDR3 bases: TGTGCCAGTAGTGGCGCTCCGGGACAAAATAATTCACCCCTCCACTTT. Residues: CASSGAPGQNNSPLHF.

The rearrangement links TRBV21-1 to TRBJ2-7; the table gives TRBD1 as D, unverified against the DNA. TRBV21-1 corresponds to a pseudogene. CDR3 length: 16 amino acids. CDR3: CASTFRVRTADHEQYF. CDR3 in DNA: TGTGCCAGCACTTTCCGTGTCCGGACAGCCGACCACGAGCAGTACTTC.

DNA of the CDR3: TGTGCCAGCATCCAGGGAACGGAGCTAGGTGGCTACACCTTC. Translating gives CASIQGTELGGYTF. This sequence joins TRBV6-1 and TRBJ1-2, with D possibly being TRBD1 (5 bases). CDR1 MNHNS and CDR2 SASEGT come from the germline V gene. CDR3 length: 14 residues. V lost 7 bases and J 7 bases, leaving 19 bases between the germline ends.

This clone was seen just once. V usage is TRBV27 and J usage is TRBJ2-3; 10 nucleotides match TRBD1. V shed 5 bases, J shed 5 bases, and the junction held 10 bases outside the gene matches. The CDR3 runs 16 residues. Germline CDR1 and CDR2: MNHEY and SMNVEV (reference sequence). The DNA for the CDR3 is TGTGCCAGCAGTCGGGTTCCGGGACAGGGGATAGATACGCAGTATTTT. Protein sequence: CASSRVPGQGIDTQYF.

This clone has a single count. This chain connects TRBV14 to TRBJ1-4; perhaps TRBD1 as D (6 bases). Germline-derived CDR1 and CDR2 are SGHDN and FVKESK. The V and J ends lost 4 bases and 12 bases respectively, with 15 bases between them. The CDR3 totals 13 residues. The CDR3 loop reads CASSPRGAGELFF. CDR3 in DNA: TGTGCCAGCAGCCCCCGGGGGGCCGGGGAACTGTTTTTT.

The chain recombines TRBV5-8 with TRBJ2-7; TRBD1 matches at 12 bases. The V gene end was trimmed by 9 bases and the J gene end by 7 bases; junction bases not matched to a gene: 14. The CDR3 contains 15 residues. The germline gives CDR1 SGHTS, CDR2 YDEGEE. The CDR3 sequence is CANQPSGQGASEQYF. The CDR3 DNA follows: TGTGCCAACCAACCCTCGGGACAGGGGGCGTCGGAGCAGTACTTC.

This chain uses TRBV21-1 with TRBJ1-3; TRBD1 is taken as the D call from the table, unchecked against the DNA. TRBV21-1 has pseudogene status. The CDR3 is 19 amino acids. CDR3 coding DNA: TGTGCCAGCAGCAAAGTGGGGGGACAGGGGGCTAACTCTGGAAACACCATATATTTT. It translates to CASSKVGGQGANSGNTIYF.

The J gene is TRBJ2-7, the V gene TRBV11-2, with a tentative D call TRBD1 (5 bases). Germline V gene lookup returns CDR1 SGHAT and CDR2 FQNNGV. The CDR3 has 12 residues. Trimming pared 5 bases from V and 3 bases from J, leaving 8 bases between. CDR3 loop: CASSEQGYEQYF. In DNA form, the CDR3 reads TGTGCCAGCAGCGAGCAGGGCTACGAGCAGTACTTC.

The chain employs TRBV6-6 and TRBJ2-7, with D unresolved. This CDR3 is 15 amino acids long. Per the germline V gene, CDR1 is MNHNY and CDR2 is SVGAGI (reference sequence). CDR3 bases: TGTGCCAGCAGTTTTCAGAATTACGGTATCTCGGGTATAGACGTC. Translation: CASSFQNYGISGIDV.

The chain recombines TRBV29-1 with TRBJ2-1, with TRBD2 matching 7 bases. The CDR3 spans 13 residues. With 5 bases clipped from V and 4 bases from J, the junction kept 5 bases outside the gene matches. Germline CDR1 is SQVTM and CDR2 is ANQGSEA. The CDR3 DNA is TGCAGCGTTCAGGGAGGGATATACAATGAGCAGTTCTTC. It specifies CSVQGGIYNEQFF.

V is TRBV4-3 and J is TRBJ2-1; unclear D gene. This CDR3 is 14 amino acids long. The V and J ends lost 4 bases and 4 bases respectively, with 11 bases between them. Looked up from germline, CDR1 is LGHNA and CDR2 is YSLEER. CDR3 sequence reads: CASSPRVWYNEQFF. DNA of the CDR3: TGCGCCAGCAGCCCCCGGGTCTGGTACAATGAGCAGTTCTTC.

This clone was seen only a few times. This chain joins TRBV30 and TRBJ2-7; TRBD1 might be the D (5 bases). CDR3 size: 13 residues. Germline V gene sequence: CDR1 GTSNPN, CDR2 SVGIG (reference sequence). V gave up 2 bases and J gave up 6 bases, with 14 bases separating them. The CDR3 nucleotides are TGTGCCTGGAGTAAACTGACAGTCGGCGAGCAGTACTTC. Protein: CAWSKLTVGEQYF.

The chain combines TRBV11-1 with TRBJ2-4; D is possibly TRBD1 (6 bases). V lost 5 bases, J lost 0 bases, and 14 bases lay in between. There are 16 residues in the CDR3. The V gene's germline CDR1 is SGHAT and CDR2 FQDESV (reference sequence). CDR3 protein: CASSPRDNLAKNIQYF. CDR3 nucleotides: TGTGCCAGCAGCCCAAGGGACAATTTAGCCAAAAACATTCAGTACTTC.

The table lists this clone with a few counts. V gene TRBV5-4 combines with J gene TRBJ1-1; a weak D match, TRBD1 (5 bases). The CDR3 extends over 13 amino acids. Between the trimmed V and J ends, which lost 4 bases and 11 bases, there was a span of 18 bases. CDR1 is SGHNT and CDR2 is YYREEE in the germline V gene (reference sequence). For the CDR3, the DNA is TGTGCCAGCAGCGGGGGGACGACCGGAGGGGCTTTCTTT. Amino acids: CASSGGTTGGAFF.

V and J are TRBV15 and TRBJ2-2; D not certain. The CDR3 contains 13 residues. CDR1 and CDR2 (germline): LNHNV, YYDKDF (reference sequence). V was trimmed by 1 base and J by 5 bases, leaving 5 bases between them. This CDR3 reads CATSRGETGELFF. The CDR3 nucleotides are TGTGCCACCAGCAGAGGCGAAACCGGGGAGCTGTTTTTT.